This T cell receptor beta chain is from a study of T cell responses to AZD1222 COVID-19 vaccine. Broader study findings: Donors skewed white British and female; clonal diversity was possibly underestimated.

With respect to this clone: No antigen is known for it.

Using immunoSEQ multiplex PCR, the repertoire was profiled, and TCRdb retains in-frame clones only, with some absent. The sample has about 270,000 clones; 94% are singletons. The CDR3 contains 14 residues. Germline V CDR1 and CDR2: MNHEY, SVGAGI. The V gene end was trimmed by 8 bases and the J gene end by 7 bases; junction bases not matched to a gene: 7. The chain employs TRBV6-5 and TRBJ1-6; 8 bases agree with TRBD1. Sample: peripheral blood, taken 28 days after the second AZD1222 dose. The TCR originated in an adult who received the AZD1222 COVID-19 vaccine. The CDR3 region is CASGHRGVNSPLHF. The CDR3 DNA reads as TGTGCCAGCGGCCACAGGGGGGTGAATTCACCCCTCCACTTT.